This T cell receptor (beta chain) was observed in a study of blood T cell repertoires in COVID-19. About the study: COVID-19 samples from acute and convalescent phases originated in the United States, Italy and Spain.

This clone was counted a single time. V dropped 11 bases and J dropped 5; count of bases not matched to a gene: 12. Germline CDR1 is MNHNY and CDR2 is SVGAGI (reference sequence). The CDR3 contains 16 residues. The table came from immunoSEQ multiplex PCR; TCRdb's copy has only in-frame clones and leaves some out. Among under 350,000 clones listed, approximately 90% were seen once. The sample comprised peripheral blood. This sequence joins TRBV6-6 and TRBJ2-2, with 12 bases aligning to TRBD2. The TCR sequence derives from a woman aged 25 to 39 with COVID-19, enrolled during active disease. Written as DNA, the CDR3 is TGTGCCGGAAAATCCACGACTAGCGGGAGTACCGGGGAGCTGTTTTTT. Its protein is CAGKSTTSGSTGELFF.